This T cell receptor beta chain was recovered during a study of CD8 T cells in ankylosing spondylitis. Regarding the study as a whole: Disease-linked clones, CD8+, were relatively rare in peripheral blood. Clones linked to disease were reported to show significant enrichment in matched ankylosing spondylitis synovial fluid. Earlier authors reported some of these motif variants in reactive arthritis synovial fluid and blood. Characteristic of ankylosing spondylitis blood, it appeared, was a TCR beta motif comprising roughly eight highly homologous variants.

This clonotype has at least ten counts. Its antigen is still unknown. Libraries for TCR beta were made by quantitative 5'-RACE with molecular barcodes. TCRdb itself ran the 5' RACE reads through MiXCR, one entry per CDR3 protein. The table includes about 800,000 distinct CDR3 sequences, 12% detected once. Trimming left V 6 bases short and J 4 bases short, with 15 bases between. Germline assignment: CDR1 MNHNS and CDR2 SASEGT. The CDR3 runs to 14 residues. The material sequenced was blood, either unsorted or a sorted T cell fraction (not recorded which). The receptor comes from a male donor with ankylosing spondylitis. The chain links TRBV6-1 to TRBJ1-1; tentatively, D is TRBD1 (5 bases). This CDR3 is CASSSRVLGTEAFF. The CDR3 nucleotides read TGTGCCAGCAGCTCCAGGGTCTTAGGCACTGAAGCTTTCTTT.